The 16 T cell receptor beta chains reported below all come from one sample, sequenced in a study of T cell changes during pregnancy in multiple sclerosis. Repertoires were generated with immunoSEQ multiplex PCR, while TCRdb's copy carries only in-frame clones and drops some. The sample carries tens of thousands of clones, approximately 90% recorded once. The material sequenced was CD4+ T cells from peripheral blood mononuclear cells, taken after pregnancy. These receptors were taken from a female donor with multiple sclerosis, enrolled in a pregnancy study.

The V and J genes are TRBV19 and TRBJ1-1; the D is unclear. The CDR3 has 13 amino acids. Between the trimmed V and J ends, which lost 3 bases and 4 bases, there was a span of 9 bases. Germline V gives CDR1 LNHDA, CDR2 SQIVND (reference sequence). The CDR3, as DNA: TGTGCCAGTAGTATTGTGGGAGCCACTGAAGCTTTCTTT. This codes for CASSIVGATEAFF.

The V gene is TRBV5-6, the J gene TRBJ2-1, with 8 positions matching TRBD2. Germline V gene lookup returns CDR1 SGHDT and CDR2 YYEEEE. Losses at the gene ends were 4 bases for V and 3 bases for J; bases not matched to a gene: 12. CDR3 length equals 17 residues. CDR3 sequence reads: CASSGPGGGQYYNEQFF. The CDR3 nucleotides are TGTGCCAGCAGCGGCCCTGGCGGGGGGCAATACTACAATGAGCAGTTCTTC.

The chain recombines TRBV7-3 with TRBJ2-1, with 7 bases fitting TRBD2. V shed 3 bases and J 0 bases; nucleotides not matched to a gene: 11. This CDR3 comprises 18 residues. The V gene's germline CDR1 is SGHTA and CDR2 FQGTGA. Written as DNA, the CDR3 is TGTGCCAGCAGCTTCCCCGGCGAGGGCGGGAGCTCCTACAATGAGCAGTTCTTC. This encodes CASSFPGEGGSSYNEQFF.

This clone appeared once. This chain connects TRBV15 to TRBJ2-7; maybe TRBD1 (6 bases). Germline values: CDR1 LNHNV, CDR2 YYDKDF (reference sequence). The V end lost 3 bases, the J end lost 5 bases, and 17 bases lay between the germline ends. This CDR3 is 15 amino acids long. CDR3 coding DNA: TGTGCCACCAGCAGTCCGGACAGAGGGATCGACGAGCAGTACTTC. This gives the protein CATSSPDRGIDEQYF. Filled out from reference TRBV15 and TRBJ2-7, the complete variable domain reads DAMVIQNPRYQVTQFGKPVTLSCSQTLNHNVMYWYQQKSSQAPKLLFHYYDKDFNNEADTPDNFQSRRPNTSFCFLDIRSPGLGDTAMYLCATSSPDRGIDEQYFGPGTRLTVT.

The rearrangement uses TRBV4-2 and TRBJ2-7; 10 nucleotides line up with TRBD2. CDR3 length equals 16 residues. CDR1 and CDR2 (germline): LGHNA, YNFKEQ. With V trimmed by 11 bases and J by 2 bases, 15 bases remained unmatched. In DNA form, the CDR3 reads TGTGCCGCGGCCCGGCTAGCGGGGGACCCCGCCTACGAGCAGTACTTC. This sequence encodes CAAARLAGDPAYEQYF.

The rearrangement joins TRBV5-4 to TRBJ2-3; maybe TRBD1 (7 bases). The germline V gene has CDR1 SGHNT and CDR2 YYREEE (reference sequence). CDR3 length: 15 residues. Trimming took off 2 bases at V and 6 bases at J, with 16 bases between the two ends. The CDR3 reads CASSFRQGGADTQYF. In nucleotides, the CDR3 is TGTGCCAGCAGCTTCCGACAGGGCGGGGCGGATACGCAGTATTTT.

This clone was seen just once. V is TRBV7-2 and J is TRBJ1-2; D perhaps matches TRBD1 (5 bases). Germline V lookup: CDR1 SGHTA, CDR2 FQGNSA. The CDR3 consists of 14 residues. V lost 5 bases, J lost 3 bases, and 13 bases lay in between. CDR3 residues: CASSIQTEYYGYTF. The CDR3 DNA reads as TGTGCCAGCAGCATTCAGACAGAATACTATGGCTACACCTTC.

The V call is TRBV5-4, the J call TRBJ1-6; TRBD1 aligns across 7 bases. Per the germline V gene, CDR1 is SGHNT and CDR2 is YYREEE (reference sequence). The CDR3 runs 17 residues. V shed 4 bases and J 0 bases; nucleotides not matched to a gene: 7. CDR3 sequence: CASSPGQSGSYNSPLHF. The CDR3 DNA sequence: TGTGCCAGCAGCCCGGGACAGAGCGGCTCCTATAATTCACCCCTCCACTTT.

The J gene is TRBJ2-2, the V gene TRBV11-3; D gene ambiguous. V was cut by 0 bases and J by 8 bases, with 4 bases left in between. Per the germline V gene, CDR1 is SGHNT and CDR2 is YENEEA. The length of the CDR3 is 12 residues. As DNA, the CDR3 is TGTGCCAGCAGCTTAGATCTTGGGGAGCTGTTTTTT. Amino acid sequence: CASSLDLGELFF.

This clone was recorded once. V gene TRBV6-1 combines with J gene TRBJ1-4; tentatively, D is TRBD1 (6 bases). Trimming left V 4 bases short and J 8 bases short, with 11 bases between. CDR1 is MNHNS, CDR2 SASEGT, per germline. This CDR3 region has 13 residues. The CDR3 bases are TGTGCCAGCAGTGGGGAAACAGGGGAAAAACTGTTTTTT. Amino acid sequence: CASSGETGEKLFF.

The chain joins TRBV6-5 to TRBJ1-6; 7 bases map to TRBD1. Germline trimming cut 6 bases from V and 9 bases from J; bases unmatched to any gene: 8. Germline V gene sequence: CDR1 MNHEY, CDR2 SVGAGI. The CDR3 contains 14 residues. The CDR3 region is CASRHRDSLSPLHF. In nucleotides, the CDR3 is TGTGCCAGCAGGCACCGGGACAGCCTTTCACCCCTCCACTTT.

This clone was counted once. V gene TRBV28 combines with J gene TRBJ1-2, with D uncertain. The CDR3 consists of 11 residues. With 9 bases removed from V and 0 bases from J, the gap between germline ends came to 5 bases. CDR1 MDHEN and CDR2 SYDVKM come from the germline V gene. The CDR3 sequence: CASTANYGYTF. The CDR3, as DNA: TGTGCCAGTACAGCTAACTATGGCTACACCTTC.

A word on this clone: The germline gene is not matched at one end of the junction; a read error may be the cause. The V gene is TRBV7-9, the J gene TRBJ2-1; D is perhaps TRBD2 (6 bases). The germline V gene encodes CDR1 SEHNR and CDR2 FQNEAQ (reference sequence). The CDR3 runs to 12 residues. CDR3 sequence reads: CASSPRPGDGIF. In DNA, the CDR3 is TGTGCCAGCAGCCCTAGGCCGGGGGACGGGATCTTC. Supplemented by reference TRBV7-9 and TRBJ2-1, the full variable domain reads DTGVSQNPRHKITKRGQNVTFRCDPISEHNRLYWYRQTLGQGPEFLTYFQNEAQLEKSRLLSDRFSAERPKGSFSTLEIQRTEQGDSAMYLCASSPRPGDGIFGPGTRLTVL.

CDR3 sequence (DNA): TGTGCCAGCAGTTTGACTAGCGGGGGGCGGGGAGAGACCCAGTACTTC. This encodes CASSLTSGGRGETQYF. The chain uses TRBV5-6 and TRBJ2-5, with 13 bases identical to TRBD2. Unmatched junction bases numbered 8, after V lost 5 bases and J lost 4 bases. Germline CDR1 is SGHDT and CDR2 is YYEEEE. The length of the CDR3 is 16 residues. Looking up the rest from reference TRBV5-6 and TRBJ2-5 gives the full variable domain: DAGVTQSPTHLIKTRGQQVTLRCSPKSGHDTVSWYQQALGQGPQFIFQYYEEEERQRGNFPDRFSGHQFPNYSSELNVNALLLGDSALYLCASSLTSGGRGETQYFGPGTRLLVL.

The V call is TRBV5-6, the J call TRBJ1-5; D may be TRBD1 (6 bases). The ends were cut back, 0 bases at V and 0 bases at J, with 13 bases in the middle. The V gene's germline CDR1 is SGHDT and CDR2 YYEEEE. This CDR3 has 17 residues. The CDR3 spells CASSLAGTRGSNQPQHF. In DNA form, the CDR3 reads TGTGCCAGCAGCTTGGCTGGCACCAGGGGTAGCAATCAGCCCCAGCATTTT. The whole variable domain, remainder taken from reference TRBV5-6 and TRBJ1-5, is DAGVTQSPTHLIKTRGQQVTLRCSPKSGHDTVSWYQQALGQGPQFIFQYYEEEERQRGNFPDRFSGHQFPNYSSELNVNALLLGDSALYLCASSLAGTRGSNQPQHFGDGTRLSIL.

The chain carries TRBV2 and TRBJ1-6; TRBD1 aligns across 10 bases. CDR1 SNHLY and CDR2 FYNNEI come from the germline V gene. With 9 bases clipped from V and 5 bases from J, the junction kept 4 bases outside the gene matches. The CDR3 covers 14 residues. The chain's CDR3 is CARRDRGDNSPLHF. Here the CDR3 DNA reads TGTGCCAGGAGGGACAGGGGAGATAATTCACCCCTCCACTTT.